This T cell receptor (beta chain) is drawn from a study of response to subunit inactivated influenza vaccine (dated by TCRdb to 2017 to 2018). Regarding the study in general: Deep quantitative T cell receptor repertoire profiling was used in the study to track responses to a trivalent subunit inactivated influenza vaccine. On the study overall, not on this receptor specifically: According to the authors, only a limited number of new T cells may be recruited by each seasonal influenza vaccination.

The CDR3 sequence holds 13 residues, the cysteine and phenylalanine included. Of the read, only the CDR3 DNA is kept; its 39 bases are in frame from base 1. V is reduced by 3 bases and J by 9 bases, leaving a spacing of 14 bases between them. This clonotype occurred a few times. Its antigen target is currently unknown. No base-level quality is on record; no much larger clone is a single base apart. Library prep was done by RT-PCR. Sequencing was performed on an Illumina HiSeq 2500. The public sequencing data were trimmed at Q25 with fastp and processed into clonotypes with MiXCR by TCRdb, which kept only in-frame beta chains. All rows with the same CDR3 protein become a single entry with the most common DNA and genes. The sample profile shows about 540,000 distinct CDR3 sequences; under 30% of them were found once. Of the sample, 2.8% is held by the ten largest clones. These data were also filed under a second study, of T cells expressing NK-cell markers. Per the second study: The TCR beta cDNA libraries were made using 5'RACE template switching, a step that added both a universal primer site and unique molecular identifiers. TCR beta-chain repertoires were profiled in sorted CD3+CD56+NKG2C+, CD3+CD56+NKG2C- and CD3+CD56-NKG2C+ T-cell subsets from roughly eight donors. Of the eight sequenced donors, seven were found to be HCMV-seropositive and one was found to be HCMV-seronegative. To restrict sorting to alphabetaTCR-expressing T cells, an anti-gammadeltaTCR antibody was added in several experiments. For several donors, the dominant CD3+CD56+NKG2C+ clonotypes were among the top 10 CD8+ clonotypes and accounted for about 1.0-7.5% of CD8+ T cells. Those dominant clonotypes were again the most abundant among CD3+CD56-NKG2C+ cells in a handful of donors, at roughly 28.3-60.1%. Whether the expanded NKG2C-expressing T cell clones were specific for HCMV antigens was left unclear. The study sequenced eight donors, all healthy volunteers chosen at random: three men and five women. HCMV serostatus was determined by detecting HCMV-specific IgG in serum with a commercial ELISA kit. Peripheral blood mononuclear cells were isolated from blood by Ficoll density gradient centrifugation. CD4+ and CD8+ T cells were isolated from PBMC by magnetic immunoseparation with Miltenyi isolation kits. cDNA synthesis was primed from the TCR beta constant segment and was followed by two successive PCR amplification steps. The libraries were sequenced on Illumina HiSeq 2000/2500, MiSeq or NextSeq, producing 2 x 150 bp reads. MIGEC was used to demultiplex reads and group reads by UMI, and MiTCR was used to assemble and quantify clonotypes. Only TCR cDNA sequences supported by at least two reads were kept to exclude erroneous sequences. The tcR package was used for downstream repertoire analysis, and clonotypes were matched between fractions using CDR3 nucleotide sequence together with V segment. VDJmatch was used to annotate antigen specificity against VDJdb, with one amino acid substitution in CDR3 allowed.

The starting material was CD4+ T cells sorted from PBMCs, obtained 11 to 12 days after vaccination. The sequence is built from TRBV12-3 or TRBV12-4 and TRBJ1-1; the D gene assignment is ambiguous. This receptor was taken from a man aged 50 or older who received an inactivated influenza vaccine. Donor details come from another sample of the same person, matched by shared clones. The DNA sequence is TGTGCCAGCAGTTTGGAACCCCGGGTAAAAGCTTTCTTT. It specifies CASSLEPRVKAFF.